Listed below are T cell receptor beta chains from one sample, sequenced in a study of Ad26.COV2.S vaccination and SARS-CoV-2 variants. Produced via immunoSEQ multiplex PCR; TCRdb's table is partial and in-frame only. This repertoire shows roughly 320,000 clones, about 86% found once; its top ten account for roughly 2.1%. The starting material was peripheral blood, obtained in a trial of Ad26.COV2.S vaccine versus placebo. All receptors come from a person aged 18 to 59 who received the Ad26.COV2.S COVID-19 vaccine or a placebo. CDR3s include the opening cysteine and the closing phenylalanine or tryptophan. Rows may omit the clone size; those that give it use once, few, many or a size class.

CACPSSGVWGSPLHF | 15 | TRBJ1-6 | NA | TRBV30
CASSEGGTPYEQYF | 14 | TRBJ2-7 | NA | TRBV6-1
CAWSLAGGRGDTQYF | 15 | TRBJ2-3 | NA | TRBV30
CASSRPGSGEYNEQFF | 16 | TRBJ2-1 | NA | TRBV5-4
CASSLNIYNEQFF | 13 | TRBJ2-1 | NA | TRBV7-2
CASSLDRPGNTIYF | 14 | TRBJ1-3 | NA | TRBV6-5
CASSLNVNTEAFF | 13 | TRBJ1-1 | NA | TRBV5-4
CASSPRDSDPFYGYTF | 16 | TRBJ1-2 | NA | TRBV7-2
CASSGHRGVSGNTIYF | 16 | TRBJ1-3 | once | TRBV6-1
CASTRSGTGVDYEQYF | 16 | TRBJ2-7 | NA | TRBV5-1
CASSPLGLAGEKVQFF | 16 | TRBJ2-1 | NA | TRBV19
CASSLMGARYNEQFF | 15 | TRBJ2-1 | NA | TRBV7-3
CASSEYQGAPGDTQYF | 16 | TRBJ2-3 | NA | TRBV6-1
CASSELSTQYF | 11 | TRBJ2-3 | NA | TRBV25-1
CASRDSYEQYF | 11 | TRBJ2-7 | once | TRBV5-1
CASSLVGQRYEQYF | 14 | TRBJ2-7 | NA | TRBV7-2
CASSLDRGPTNEKLFF | 16 | TRBJ1-4 | NA | TRBV7-2
CAWSVLRVGGYGYTF | 15 | TRBJ1-2 | NA | TRBV30
CASSPWTDNTGELFF | 15 | TRBJ2-2 | few | TRBV6-5
CASSWGQGGKLFF | 13 | TRBJ1-4 | NA | TRBV5-4
CASSEGTLGNTIYF | 14 | TRBJ1-3 | many | TRBV2
CSVEGGLGRGQFF | 13 | TRBJ2-1 | NA | TRBV29-1
CASSLSQFSNQPQHF | 15 | TRBJ1-5 | NA | TRBV28
CASSVRPGGAFF | 12 | TRBJ1-1 | NA | TRBV3-1/TRBV3-2
CASSSLTGYTEAFF | 14 | TRBJ1-1 | NA | TRBV27
CASRHTGGDSNQPQHF | 16 | TRBJ1-5 | NA | TRBV4-1
CASTLSNYGYTF | 12 | TRBJ1-2 | NA | TRBV12-3/TRBV12-4
CASSQRGTSTDTQYF | 15 | TRBJ2-3 | NA | TRBV9
CASSPPPGTRTRNVGETQYF | 20 | TRBJ2-5 | NA | TRBV18
CASSRQGFYDEAFF | 14 | TRBJ1-1 | NA | TRBV18
CASSRRGHGYTF | 12 | TRBJ1-2 | NA | TRBV3-1/TRBV3-2
CASSLGGQGSTEAFF | 15 | TRBJ1-1 | NA | TRBV7-8
CASSQAATTTTGELFF | 16 | TRBJ2-2 | once | TRBV4-3
CASSYIGGGAGETQYF | 16 | TRBJ2-5 | NA | TRBV6-5
CAWSRGRYGYTF | 12 | TRBJ1-2 | NA | TRBV30
CASGRDTEAFF | 11 | TRBJ1-1 | NA | TRBV6-5
CASSETGDTDTQYF | 14 | TRBJ2-3 | NA | TRBV25-1
CASSPGQMNTEAFF | 14 | TRBJ1-1 | NA | TRBV5-8
CASSEQGYGNEQFF | 14 | TRBJ2-1 | NA | TRBV2
CASSRQGLGGYTF | 13 | TRBJ1-2 | NA | TRBV12-3/TRBV12-4
CASSSGGNGGASEEQFF | 17 | TRBJ2-1 | NA | TRBV18
CASSPGGRGYNEQFF | 15 | TRBJ2-1 | NA | TRBV19
CASSFLGGGNSPLHF | 15 | TRBJ1-6 | NA | TRBV7-3
CATSDSRDPSYEQYF | 15 | TRBJ2-7 | NA | TRBV24-1
CASSPPPQGVNQPQHF | 16 | TRBJ1-5 | NA | TRBV18
CASRRVGALETQYF | 14 | TRBJ2-5 | NA | TRBV11-1
CASSPVSGSTDTQYF | 15 | TRBJ2-3 | NA | TRBV18
CASSRRRDSPYNEQFF | 16 | TRBJ2-1 | NA | TRBV18
CASSPQVGDSPLHF | 14 | TRBJ1-6 | NA | TRBV4-3
CASSLPGLASYNEQFF | 16 | TRBJ2-1 | once | TRBV5-6
CASTMDREAQHF | 12 | TRBJ1-5 | NA | TRBV2
CASSYSTGRAEQFF | 14 | TRBJ2-1 | NA | TRBV6-6
CASWEGGSGANVLTF | 15 | TRBJ2-6 | NA | TRBV2
CASTPGGRGVETQYF | 15 | TRBJ2-5 | NA | TRBV19
CASRRDSNQPQHF | 13 | TRBJ1-5 | NA | TRBV5-1